This TCR beta chain appears in the sequencing data of a study of T-cell memory formation after mild COVID-19. Each CDR3 protein gets one entry after TCRdb re-called the 5' RACE reads with MiXCR. The sample contains roughly 190,000 distinct CDR3 sequences, more than 25% of which appear only once. This clonotype appeared a few times. V was pared by 1 base and J by 1 base, with 7 bases between. This CDR3 spans 14 amino acids. CDR1 LGHDT and CDR2 YNNKEL come from the germline V gene (reference sequence). The source of this sequence is an adult woman who had mild COVID-19 (a few samples of this study predate the infection). Cell type and time point are not known. Material: PBMCs or a T cell subset sorted from them (not recorded which). V usage is TRBV3-1 and J usage is TRBJ1-1, with D perhaps TRBD1 (5 bases). CDR3 DNA sequence: TGTGCCAGCAGCCAAGTGACAGAGAACACTGAAGCTTTCTTT. Its protein is CASSQVTENTEAFF.